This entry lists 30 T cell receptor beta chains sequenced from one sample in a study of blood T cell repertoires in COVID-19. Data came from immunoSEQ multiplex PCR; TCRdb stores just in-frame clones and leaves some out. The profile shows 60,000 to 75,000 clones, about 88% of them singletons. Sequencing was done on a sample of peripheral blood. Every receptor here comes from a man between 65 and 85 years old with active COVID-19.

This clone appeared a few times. The CDR3 sequence: CASSRSHPYNEQFF. The CDR3 DNA follows: TGTGCCAGCAGCCGGTCCCATCCATACAATGAGCAGTTCTTC. This chain links TRBV7-3 with TRBJ2-1; D gene unclear. CDR1 and CDR2 from the germline V gene are SGHTA and FQGTGA. Deletions cut 5 bases from V and 4 bases from J, with 12 bases between. This CDR3 is 14 amino acids long.

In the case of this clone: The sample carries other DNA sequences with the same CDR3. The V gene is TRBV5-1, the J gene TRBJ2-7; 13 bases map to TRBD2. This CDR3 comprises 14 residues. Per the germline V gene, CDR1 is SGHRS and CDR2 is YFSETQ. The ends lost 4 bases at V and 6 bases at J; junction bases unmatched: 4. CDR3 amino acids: CASSGGTSGTEQYF. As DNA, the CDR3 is TGCGCCAGCAGCGGGGGGACTAGCGGGACCGAGCAGTACTTC.

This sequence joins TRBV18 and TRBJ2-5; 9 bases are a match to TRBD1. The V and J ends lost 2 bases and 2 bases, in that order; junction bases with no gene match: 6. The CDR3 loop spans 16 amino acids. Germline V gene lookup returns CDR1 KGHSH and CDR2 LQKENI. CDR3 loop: CASSPGQGMGQETQYF. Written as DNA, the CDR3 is TGTGCCAGCTCACCAGGACAGGGGATGGGTCAAGAGACCCAGTACTTC.

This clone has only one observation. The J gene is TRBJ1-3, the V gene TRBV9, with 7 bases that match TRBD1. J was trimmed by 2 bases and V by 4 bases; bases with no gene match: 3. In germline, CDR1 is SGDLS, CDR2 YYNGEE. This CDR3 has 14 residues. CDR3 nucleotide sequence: TGTGCCAGCAGCCCAGGGGGAACTGGAAACACCATATATTTT. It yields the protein CASSPGGTGNTIYF.

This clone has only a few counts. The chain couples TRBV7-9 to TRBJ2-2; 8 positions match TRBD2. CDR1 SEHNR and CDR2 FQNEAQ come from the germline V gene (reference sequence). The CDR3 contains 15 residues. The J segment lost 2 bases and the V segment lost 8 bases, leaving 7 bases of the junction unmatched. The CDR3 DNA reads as TGTGCCAGCCCGGGGGGGGCAGGAAACACCGGGGAGCTGTTTTTT. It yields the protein CASPGGAGNTGELFF.

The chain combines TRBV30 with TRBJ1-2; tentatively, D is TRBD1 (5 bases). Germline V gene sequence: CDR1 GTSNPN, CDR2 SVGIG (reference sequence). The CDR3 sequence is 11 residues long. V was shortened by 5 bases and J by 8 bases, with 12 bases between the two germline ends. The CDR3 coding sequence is TGTGCCTGGGGACCAGGACAAGGCTACACCTTC. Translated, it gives CAWGPGQGYTF.

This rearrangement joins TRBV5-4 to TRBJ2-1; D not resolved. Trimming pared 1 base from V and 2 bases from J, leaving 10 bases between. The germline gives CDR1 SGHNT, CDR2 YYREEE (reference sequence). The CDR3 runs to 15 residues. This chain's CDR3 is CASSLWPPAYNEQFF. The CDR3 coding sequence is TGTGCCAGCAGCTTGTGGCCCCCCGCCTACAATGAGCAGTTCTTC.

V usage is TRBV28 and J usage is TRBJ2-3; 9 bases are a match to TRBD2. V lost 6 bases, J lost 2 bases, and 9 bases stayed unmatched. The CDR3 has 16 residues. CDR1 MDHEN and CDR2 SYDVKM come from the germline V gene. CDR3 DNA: TGTGCCAGCAGGGCGGGGGGGTGGCGCGCCACAGATACGCAGTATTTT. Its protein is CASRAGGWRATDTQYF.

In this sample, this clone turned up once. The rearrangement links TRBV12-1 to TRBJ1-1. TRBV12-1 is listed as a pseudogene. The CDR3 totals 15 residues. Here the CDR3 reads CASSLRGGASTEAFF. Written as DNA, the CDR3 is TGTGCCAGCAGCTTGAGGGGGGGCGCGAGCACTGAAGCTTTCTTT.

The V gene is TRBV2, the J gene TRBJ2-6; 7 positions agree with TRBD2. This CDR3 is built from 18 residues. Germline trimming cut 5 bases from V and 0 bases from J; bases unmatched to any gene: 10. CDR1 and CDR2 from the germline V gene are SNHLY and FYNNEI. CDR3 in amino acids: CASSPGGGPGSGANVLTF. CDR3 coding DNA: TGTGCCAGCAGTCCTGGGGGGGGACCCGGCTCTGGGGCCAACGTCCTGACTTTC. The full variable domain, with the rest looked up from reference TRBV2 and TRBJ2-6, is EPEVTQTPSHQVTQMGQEVILRCVPISNHLYFYWYRQILGQKVEFLVSFYNNEISEKSEIFDDQFSVERPDGSNFTLKIRSTKLEDSAMYFCASSPGGGPGSGANVLTFGAGSRLTVL.

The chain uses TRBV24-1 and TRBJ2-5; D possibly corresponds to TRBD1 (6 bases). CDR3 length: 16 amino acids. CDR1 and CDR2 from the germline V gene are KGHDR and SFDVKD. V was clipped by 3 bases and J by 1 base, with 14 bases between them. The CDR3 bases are TGTGCCACCAGTGATACCCGGACAGCCAGCCAAGAGACCCAGTACTTC. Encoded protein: CATSDTRTASQETQYF.

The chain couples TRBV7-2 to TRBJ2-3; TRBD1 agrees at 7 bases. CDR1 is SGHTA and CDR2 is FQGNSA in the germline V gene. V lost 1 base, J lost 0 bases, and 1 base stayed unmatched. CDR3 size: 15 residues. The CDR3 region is CASSLGDRSTDTQYF. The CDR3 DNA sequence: TGTGCCAGCAGCTTAGGGGACAGAAGCACAGATACGCAGTATTTT.

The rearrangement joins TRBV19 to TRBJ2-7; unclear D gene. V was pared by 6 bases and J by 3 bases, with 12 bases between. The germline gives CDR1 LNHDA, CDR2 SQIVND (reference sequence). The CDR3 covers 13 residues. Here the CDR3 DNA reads TGTGCCAGTAGGTTCGGCAGGAACTACGAGCAGTACTTC. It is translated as CASRFGRNYEQYF.

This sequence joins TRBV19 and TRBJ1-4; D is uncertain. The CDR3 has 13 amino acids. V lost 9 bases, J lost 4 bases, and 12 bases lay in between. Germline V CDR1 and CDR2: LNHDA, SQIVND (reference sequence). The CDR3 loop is CASQTGSNEKLFF. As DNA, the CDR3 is TGTGCCAGCCAAACGGGGAGTAATGAAAAACTGTTTTTT. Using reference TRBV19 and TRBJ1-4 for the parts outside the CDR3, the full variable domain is DGGITQSPKYLFRKEGQNVTLSCEQNLNHDAMYWYRQDPGQGLRLIYYSQIVNDFQKGDIAEGYSVSREKKESFPLTVTSAQKNPTAFYLCASQTGSNEKLFFGSGTQLSVL.

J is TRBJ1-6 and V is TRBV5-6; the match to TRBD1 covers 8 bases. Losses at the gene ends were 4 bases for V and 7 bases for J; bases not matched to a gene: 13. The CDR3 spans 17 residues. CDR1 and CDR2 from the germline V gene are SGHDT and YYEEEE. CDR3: CASSPRIAQGANSPLHF. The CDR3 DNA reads TGTGCCAGCAGCCCCCGGATTGCCCAGGGGGCCAATTCACCCCTCCACTTT.

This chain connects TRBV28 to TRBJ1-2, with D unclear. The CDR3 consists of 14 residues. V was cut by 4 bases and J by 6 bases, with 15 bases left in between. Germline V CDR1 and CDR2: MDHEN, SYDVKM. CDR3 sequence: CASSSPGGVHGYTF. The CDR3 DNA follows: TGTGCCAGCAGTTCCCCGGGCGGGGTCCATGGCTACACCTTC.

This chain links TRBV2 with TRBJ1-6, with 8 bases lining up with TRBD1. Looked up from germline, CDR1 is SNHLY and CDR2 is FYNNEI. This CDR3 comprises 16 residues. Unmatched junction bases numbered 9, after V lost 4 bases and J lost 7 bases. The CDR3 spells CASSVQRDRKNSPLHF. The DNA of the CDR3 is TGTGCCAGCAGTGTACAGCGGGACAGGAAGAATTCACCCCTCCACTTT. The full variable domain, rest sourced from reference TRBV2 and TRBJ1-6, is EPEVTQTPSHQVTQMGQEVILRCVPISNHLYFYWYRQILGQKVEFLVSFYNNEISEKSEIFDDQFSVERPDGSNFTLKIRSTKLEDSAMYFCASSVQRDRKNSPLHFGNGTRLTVT.

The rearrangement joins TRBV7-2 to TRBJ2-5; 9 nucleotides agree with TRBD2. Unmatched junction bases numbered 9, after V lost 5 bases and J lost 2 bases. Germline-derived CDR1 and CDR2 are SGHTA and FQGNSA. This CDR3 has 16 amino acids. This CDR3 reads CASSPLQTSGQETQYF. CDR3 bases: TGTGCCAGCAGCCCCCTCCAGACTAGCGGACAAGAGACCCAGTACTTC.

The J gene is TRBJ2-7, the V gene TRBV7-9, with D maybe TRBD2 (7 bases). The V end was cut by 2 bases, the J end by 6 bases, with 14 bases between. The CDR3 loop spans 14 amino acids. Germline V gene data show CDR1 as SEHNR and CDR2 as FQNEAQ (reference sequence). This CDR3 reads CASSLTVAGAEQYF. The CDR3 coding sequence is TGTGCCAGCAGCTTAACCGTGGCGGGGGCCGAGCAGTACTTC. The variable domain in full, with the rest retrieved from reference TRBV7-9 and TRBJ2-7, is DTGVSQNPRHKITKRGQNVTFRCDPISEHNRLYWYRQTLGQGPEFLTYFQNEAQLEKSRLLSDRFSAERPKGSFSTLEIQRTEQGDSAMYLCASSLTVAGAEQYFGPGTRLTVT.

The CDR3 bases are TGTGCCAGCAGCTTTCGGCCTAGCGGGAGTGTCGGGGAGCTGTTTTTT. This encodes CASSFRPSGSVGELFF. The genes are TRBV7-3 and TRBJ2-2; 10 positions match TRBD2. Unmatched junction bases numbered 8, after V lost 3 bases and J lost 7 bases. This CDR3 comprises 16 residues. Germline V gives CDR1 SGHTA, CDR2 FQGTGA.

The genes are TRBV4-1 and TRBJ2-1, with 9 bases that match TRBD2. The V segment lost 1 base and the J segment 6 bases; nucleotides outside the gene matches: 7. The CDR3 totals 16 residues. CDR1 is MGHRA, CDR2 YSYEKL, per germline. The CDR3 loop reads CASSQARGRALNEQFF. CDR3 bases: TGCGCCAGCAGCCAAGCCCGCGGGAGGGCGCTCAATGAGCAGTTCTTC.

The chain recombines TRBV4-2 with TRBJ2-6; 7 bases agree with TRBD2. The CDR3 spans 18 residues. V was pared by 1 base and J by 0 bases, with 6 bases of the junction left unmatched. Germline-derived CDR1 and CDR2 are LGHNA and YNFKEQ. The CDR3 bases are TGTGCCAGCAGCCAAGGGGAGGGGACGTTCTCTGGGGCCAACGTCCTGACTTTC. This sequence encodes CASSQGEGTFSGANVLTF.

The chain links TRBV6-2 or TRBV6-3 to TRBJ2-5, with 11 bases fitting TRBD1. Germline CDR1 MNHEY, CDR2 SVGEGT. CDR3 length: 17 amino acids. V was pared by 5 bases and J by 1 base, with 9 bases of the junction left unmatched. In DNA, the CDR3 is TGTGCCAGCAGTCAGGGACAGGGGGTTTTCGCCCAAGAGACCCAGTACTTC. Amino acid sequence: CASSQGQGVFAQETQYF.

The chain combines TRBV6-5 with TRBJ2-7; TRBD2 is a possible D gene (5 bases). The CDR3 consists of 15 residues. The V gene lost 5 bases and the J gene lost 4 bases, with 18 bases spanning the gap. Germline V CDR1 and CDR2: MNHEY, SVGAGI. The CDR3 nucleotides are TGTGCCAGCAGTCCCCTCAGCGGAAACCGGTACGAGCAGTACTTC. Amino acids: CASSPLSGNRYEQYF.

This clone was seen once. CDR3 DNA sequence: TGTGCCAGTAGTATAGGCGGGACCAGGGCGCTGTTTTTT. It specifies CASSIGGTRALFF. This sequence joins TRBV19 and TRBJ2-2, with D possibly TRBD2 on 6 matching bases. CDR3 length: 13 residues. Trimming shortened V by 1 base and J by 13 bases, and 13 bases separated the two germline ends. From germline, CDR1 is LNHDA and CDR2 SQIVND (reference sequence).

The CDR3 DNA is TGTGCCAGCAGTTACGACAGGGACACTGAAGCTTTCTTT. Translation: CASSYDRDTEAFF. The chain carries TRBV6-2 or TRBV6-3 and TRBJ1-1; 7 bases fit TRBD1. This CDR3 has 13 amino acids. The V gene end was trimmed by 2 bases and the J gene end by 3 bases; junction bases not matched to a gene: 0. CDR1 is MNHEY, CDR2 SVGEGT, per germline.

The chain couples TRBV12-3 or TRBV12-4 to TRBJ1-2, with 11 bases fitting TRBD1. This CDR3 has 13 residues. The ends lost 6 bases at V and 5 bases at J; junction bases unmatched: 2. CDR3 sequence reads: CASSRDRGYGYTF. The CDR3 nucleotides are TGTGCCAGCAGCCGGGACAGGGGGTATGGCTACACCTTC.

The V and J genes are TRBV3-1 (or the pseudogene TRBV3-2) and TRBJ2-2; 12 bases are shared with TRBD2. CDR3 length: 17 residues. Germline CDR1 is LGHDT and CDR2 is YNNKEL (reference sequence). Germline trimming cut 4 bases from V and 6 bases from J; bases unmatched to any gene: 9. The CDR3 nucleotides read TGTGCCAGCAGCCGGACTAGCGGGGCGGCCCTGGCCGGGGAGCTGTTTTTT. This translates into CASSRTSGAALAGELFF.

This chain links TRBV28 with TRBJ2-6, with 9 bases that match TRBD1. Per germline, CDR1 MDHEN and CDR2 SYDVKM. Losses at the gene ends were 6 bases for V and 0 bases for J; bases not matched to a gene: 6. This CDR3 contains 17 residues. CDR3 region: CASSRTGASSGANVLTF. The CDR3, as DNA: TGTGCCAGCAGCCGGACAGGGGCTTCCTCTGGGGCCAACGTCCTGACTTTC.

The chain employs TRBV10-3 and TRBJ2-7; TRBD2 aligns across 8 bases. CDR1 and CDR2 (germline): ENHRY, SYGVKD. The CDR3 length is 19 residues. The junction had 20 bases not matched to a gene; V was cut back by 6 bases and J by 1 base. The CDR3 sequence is CAISGGGTGRGRMSYEQYF. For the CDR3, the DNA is TGTGCCATCAGCGGGGGGGGAACAGGCCGCGGCAGGATGTCCTACGAGCAGTACTTC.